This TCR beta chain was sequenced in a study of blood T cell repertoires in COVID-19 (dated by TCRdb to the early 2020s). A note on the overall study: The collaborator samples originated in the United States, Italy and Spain and spanned the acute and convalescent phases of COVID-19. The dataset comprised deeply sampled blood TCRbeta repertoires from subjects exposed to, actively infected with, or recovered from COVID-19. Where available, HLA class I and class II types were obtained from metadata supplied by the sample provider rather than from assay-based typing. The material from the prospective study consisted of cDNA or gDNA derived from T cells, B-cell-depleted T cells, or PBMCs. The samples were drawn from two sources: the first 160 participants of the ongoing ImmuneRACE study, and about 1,300 subjects contributed by 6 global collaborators. The sample metadata nearly always contained a de-identified subject ID, COVID-19 status, age in years and sex. The repertoires were released in a freely available public database intended as a resource for research on the immune response to SARS-CoV-2. General study outcomes and caveats: The quantity of clinical and demographic metadata differed by source and by participant and was supplied without curation.

As to this clone: The target of this receptor is not known. Per-base quality was not reported, and no clone a single base away is much larger than it.

Each collaborating institution followed its own protocols to collect whole blood in K2EDTA tubes. Collaborator samples were shipped for TCRbeta analysis as frozen whole blood, isolated PBMCs, or DNA extracted from either sample type. The immunoSEQ Assay, a bias-controlled multiplex PCR, was used to amplify TCRbeta CDR3 regions from genomic DNA. As for the authors' bioinformatics: Nucleated cell counts per sample were estimated from amplification of reference gene primers within the assay. To quantify the absolute abundance of each unique TCRbeta CDR3 rearrangement, sequence reads were collapsed and filtered. Productive Simpson clonality was computed per sample as the square root of Simpson's diversity index over productive rearrangements. Here the immuneACCESS table is served through TCRdb, limited to in-frame sequences with V and J called. Missing clones are a known gap in these copies; in checked studies unresolved V genes cover under half, and the rest lacks a known reason. V and J calls and clone size are as listed in that table; D and trimming were resolved from the DNA. The sample table lists 75,000 to 100,000 clones, 75% to 85% of them with a count of one. Of the sample, around 10% is held by the ten largest clones.

CDR1 SGHTA and CDR2 FQGNSA were looked up in the germline V gene. Relative to germline, V is 4 bases shorter and J is 8 bases shorter, with 17 bases between their ends. Its CDR3 holds 14 amino acids, cysteine through phenylalanine. Kept here is only the CDR3 DNA, which spans 42 bases and is read in frame from base 1. Sequencing was performed on peripheral blood. The clonotype originates from a woman aged 80 or over with acute or convalescent COVID-19. The sequence joins TRBV7-2 to TRBJ1-2; the D gene is unclear. Here the CDR3 is given as CASSSTGITRGYTF. The nucleotide sequence is TGTGCCAGCAGCTCAACGGGTATCACGCGCGGCTACACCTTC.